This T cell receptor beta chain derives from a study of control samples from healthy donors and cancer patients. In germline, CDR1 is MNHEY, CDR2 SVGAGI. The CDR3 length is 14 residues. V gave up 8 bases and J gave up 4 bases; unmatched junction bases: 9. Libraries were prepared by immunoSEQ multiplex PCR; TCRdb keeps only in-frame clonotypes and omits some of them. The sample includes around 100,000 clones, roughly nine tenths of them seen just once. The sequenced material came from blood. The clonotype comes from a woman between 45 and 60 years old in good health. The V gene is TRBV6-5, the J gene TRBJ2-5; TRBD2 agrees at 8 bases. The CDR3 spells CASSGGGVGETQYF. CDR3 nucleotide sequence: TGTGCCAGCTCGGGAGGGGGAGTCGGAGAGACCCAGTACTTC.